These T cell receptor beta chains were read from a single sample in a study of early stage breast cancer tumors. TCRdb's table, derived via immunoSEQ multiplex PCR, lists solely in-frame clones and lacks some. Of approximately 33,000 clones in the sample, roughly 80% were seen once. Sequencing was done on a sample of blood. These receptors all stem from a person aged 40 to 49 with breast cancer. Each CDR3 is given with its conserved first and last residue. A D gene is named only where the DNA matches it firmly. Clone size is not always given. Where it is, it says once, few, many or a class for expanded clones.

D gene	V gene	CDR3 length	J gene	clone size	CDR3 protein	CDR3 DNA
TRBD1	TRBV2	13	TRBJ1-2	few	CASGGQGSYGYTF	TGTGCCAGCGGTGGACAGGGGAGCTATGGCTACACCTTC
-	TRBV18	15	TRBJ2-2	-	CASSRDHQNTGELFF	TGTGCCAGCTCACGGGACCACCAGAACACCGGGGAGCTGTTTTTT
-	TRBV19	13	TRBJ2-2	-	CASGRGRSGELFF	TGTGCCAGTGGGAGGGGGCGGTCCGGGGAGCTGTTTTTT
-	TRBV11-3	14	TRBJ2-5	few	CASSPDIGQETQYF	TGTGCCAGCAGCCCGGACATAGGCCAAGAGACCCAGTACTTC
-	TRBV5-1	14	TRBJ2-3	-	CASSLGQRTDTQYF	TGCGCCAGCAGCTTGGGACAGCGAACAGATACGCAGTATTTT
-	TRBV29-1	12	TRBJ1-5	-	CSVGGRGQPQHF	TGCAGCGTTGGCGGCAGGGGTCAGCCCCAGCATTTT
-	TRBV5-6	13	TRBJ2-7	few	CASSPGTIYEQYF	TGTGCCAGCAGTCCCGGGACAATCTACGAGCAGTACTTC
-	TRBV6-1	16	TRBJ2-1	-	CASSEAGGRSYNEQFF	TGTGCCAGCAGTGAAGCAGGAGGGAGGTCTTACAATGAGCAGTTCTTC
-	TRBV5-1	15	TRBJ2-5	-	CASSLLGVGEETQYF	TGCGCCAGCAGCTTGTTAGGGGTCGGGGAGGAGACCCAGTACTTC
-	TRBV7-6	15	TRBJ1-5	-	CASSLLAGGDQPQHF	TGTGCCAGCAGCTTACTTGCGGGAGGCGATCAGCCCCAGCATTTT
-	TRBV7-2	11	TRBJ1-2	-	CASSFGGVFTF	TGTGCCAGCAGCTTTGGCGGGGTTTTCACCTTC
TRBD2	TRBV7-8	18	TRBJ2-1	-	CASSLGAGGYSSYNEQFF	TGTGCCAGCAGCTTAGGGGCGGGAGGGTACAGCTCCTACAATGAGCAGTTCTTC
TRBD1	TRBV5-6	16	TRBJ2-2	-	CASSVAGQGKTGELFF	TGTGCCAGCAGCGTTGCGGGACAGGGAAAGACCGGGGAGCTGTTTTTT
-	TRBV5-1	17	TRBJ2-3	once	CASSLVATGISTDTQYF	TGCGCCAGCAGCTTGGTTGCAACAGGGATTAGCACAGATACGCAGTATTTT
-	TRBV7-9	12	TRBJ2-5	-	CASSLTVQTQYF	TGTGCCAGCAGCCTCACTGTGCAGACCCAGTACTTC
-	TRBV11-2	14	TRBJ2-1	-	CASSLVRAGGEQFF	TGTGCCAGCAGCTTAGTGAGGGCCGGGGGTGAGCAGTTCTTC
-	TRBV29-1	14	TRBJ2-3	-	CSVWIATSTDTQYF	TGCAGCGTCTGGATAGCGACAAGCACAGATACGCAGTATTTT
TRBD1	TRBV25-1	16	TRBJ1-5	-	CASSGGTGDSNQPQHF	TGTGCCAGCAGTGGGGGGACAGGCGATAGCAATCAGCCCCAGCATTTT
-	TRBV9	14	TRBJ1-2	-	CASSEWRDGIFYTF	TGTGCCAGCAGCGAGTGGCGGGACGGAATTTTCTACACCTTC
TRBD1	TRBV28	14	TRBJ2-7	-	CASSPTGTGGRQYF	TGTGCCAGCAGTCCGACCGGGACAGGGGGCCGGCAGTACTTC
TRBD1	TRBV6-6	16	TRBJ1-1	-	CASSYLSGGGNTEAFF	TGTGCCAGCAGTTACCTATCAGGGGGCGGGAACACTGAAGCTTTCTTT
-	TRBV7-2	14	TRBJ1-3	-	CASSSSQSGNTIYF	TGTGCCAGCAGCTCCTCCCAGTCTGGAAACACCATATATTTT
TRBD2	TRBV4-1	17	TRBJ2-7	-	CASSQGVIREDYYEQYF	TGCGCCAGCAGCCAAGGAGTGATCCGGGAGGACTACTACGAGCAGTACTTC
TRBD2	TRBV6-1	15	TRBJ2-7	few	CASSALAGGEYEQYF	TGTGCCAGCAGTGCCCTAGCGGGAGGGGAGTACGAGCAGTACTTC
-	TRBV5-1	13	TRBJ1-1	few	CASFGQTNTEAFF	TGCGCCAGCTTCGGACAGACGAACACTGAAGCTTTCTTT
TRBD2	TRBV27	17	TRBJ2-7	-	CASSATLGLAGIYEQYF	TGTGCCAGCAGTGCTACTCTCGGACTAGCGGGAATCTACGAGCAGTACTTC
TRBD1	TRBV7-8	16	TRBJ2-5	-	CASSARDRGLMQTQYF	TGTGCCAGCAGCGCACGGGACAGAGGGTTGATGCAGACCCAGTACTTC
TRBD1	TRBV5-1	12	TRBJ1-2	-	CASSWTGAGYTF	TGCGCCAGCAGCTGGACAGGGGCTGGCTACACCTTC
TRBD2	TRBV4-1	19	TRBJ2-5	-	CASSQVRTGRLAGGETQYF	TGCGCCAGCAGCCAAGTAAGGACCGGTAGACTAGCGGGAGGAGAGACCCAGTACTTC
-	TRBV18	15	TRBJ1-3	few	CASSPAGSSGNTIYF	TGTGCCAGCTCCCCCGCCGGGAGCTCTGGAAACACCATATATTTT
-	TRBV5-6	13	TRBJ2-5	-	CASSLPGQETQYF	TGTGCCAGCAGCTTACCAGGGCAAGAGACCCAGTACTTC
-	TRBV7-3	17	TRBJ2-3	-	CASSLAPVGRGADTQYF	TGTGCCAGCAGCTTAGCCCCTGTGGGGAGGGGGGCAGATACGCAGTATTTT
-	TRBV6-1	12	TRBJ2-7	few	CASRELSREQYF	TGTGCCAGCAGGGAACTTAGCCGCGAGCAGTACTTC
TRBD1	TRBV10-3	15	TRBJ2-2	-	CAISRGQGGTGELFF	TGTGCCATCAGCCGCGGACAGGGGGGCACCGGGGAGCTGTTTTTT
TRBD1	TRBV11-3	16	TRBJ2-2	-	CASSLAGTGRTGELFF	TGTGCCAGCAGCTTAGCCGGGACAGGGAGGACCGGGGAGCTGTTTTTT
-	TRBV28	12	TRBJ1-1	-	CASSLLSRGAFF	TGTGCCAGCAGTTTATTATCCAGGGGAGCTTTCTTT
TRBD2	TRBV10-1	16	TRBJ2-1	-	CASSGDYSYSYNEQFF	TGCGCCAGCAGTGGGGACTACTCGTACTCCTACAATGAGCAGTTCTTC
-	TRBV13	17	TRBJ1-3	-	CASSQQGQQGSGNTIYF	TGTGCCAGCAGCCAACAAGGCCAACAGGGCTCTGGAAACACCATATATTTT
TRBD2	TRBV2	15	TRBJ2-7	-	CASSYDSGRAYEQYF	TGTGCCAGCAGTTACGATAGCGGGAGGGCCTACGAGCAGTACTTC
TRBD1	TRBV14	15	TRBJ2-4	once	CASSQYRGRGGIQYF	TGTGCCAGCAGCCAATACAGGGGGCGAGGAGGCATTCAGTACTTC
-	TRBV15	15	TRBJ2-1	-	CATSATRDSYNEQFF	TGTGCCACCAGCGCCACGCGGGACTCCTACAATGAGCAGTTCTTC
-	TRBV9	12	TRBJ2-2	-	CASSDPGGELFF	TGTGCCAGCAGCGACCCGGGGGGGGAGCTGTTTTTT
-	TRBV27	16	TRBJ2-1	-	CASSLLRIDLYNEQFF	TGTGCCAGCAGTTTATTGCGGATTGACCTCTACAATGAGCAGTTCTTC
TRBD2	TRBV6-5	15	TRBJ2-2	once	CASSGTSGSPGELFF	TGTGCCAGCAGTGGGACTAGCGGGAGTCCCGGGGAGCTGTTTTTT
-	TRBV19	13	TRBJ2-5	-	CASSIGAESNQYF	TGTGCCAGTAGTATCGGGGCAGAATCGAACCAGTACTTC
TRBD2	TRBV11-2	15	TRBJ2-3	-	CASSTVAGAGDTQYF	TGTGCCAGCAGCACAGTAGCGGGAGCCGGAGATACGCAGTATTTT
-	TRBV7-9	15	TRBJ1-2	-	CASSLAGIDDYGYTF	TGTGCCAGCAGCTTAGCAGGGATTGACGACTATGGCTACACCTTC
-	TRBV6-1	14	TRBJ1-1	-	CASSEATGNTEAFF	TGTGCCAGCAGTGAAGCGACAGGGAACACTGAAGCTTTCTTT
TRBD2	TRBV7-3	14	TRBJ2-3	-	CASSFSGRADTQYF	TGTGCCAGCAGCTTTAGCGGGAGGGCAGATACGCAGTATTTT
-	TRBV30	11	TRBJ1-1	few	CAWSVRAEAFF	TGTGCCTGGAGCGTGAGGGCTGAAGCTTTCTTT